The TCR beta chain described here comes from a study of monozygotic twins with inflammatory bowel disease. As to this clonotype: What it binds is not known.

Total RNA amounting to 3,500 to 4,000 ng went into each TCR library. TCRdb reworked the 5' RACE reads into one entry per CDR3 protein, no DNA. The repertoire table contains some 210,000 distinct CDR3 sequences. Blood (under 2.6 ml) was collected from every donor individually. Isolation of total RNA was performed on whole blood, with no prior T cell sorting. Regarding the study as a whole: IBD patients exhibited fewer clonotypes shared with other individuals than healthy twins, particularly with disease activity.

The CDR3 is 17 residues long. The V gene's germline CDR1 is LNHDA and CDR2 SQIVND (reference sequence). The sample comprised blood. This clonotype was sampled from a human donor with ulcerative colitis or Crohn's disease, or a healthy co-twin of an affected twin (not recorded which). The V and J genes are TRBV19 and TRBJ1-5; TCRdb indicates TRBD1, and absent DNA this call remains unverified. CDR3 in amino acids: CASSMLLTGGASQPQHF.